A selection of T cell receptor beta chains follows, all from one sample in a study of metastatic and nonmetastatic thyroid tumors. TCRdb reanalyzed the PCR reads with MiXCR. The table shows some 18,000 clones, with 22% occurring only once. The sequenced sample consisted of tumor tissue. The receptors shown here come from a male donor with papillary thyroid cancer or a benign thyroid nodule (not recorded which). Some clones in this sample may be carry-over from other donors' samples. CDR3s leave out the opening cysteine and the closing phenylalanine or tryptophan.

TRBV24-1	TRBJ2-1	ATSGPGREQF
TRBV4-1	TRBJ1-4	ASSDRGQANEKLF
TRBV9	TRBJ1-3	ASSVGQGANTIY
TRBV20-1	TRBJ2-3	SARRGPQFYTDTQY
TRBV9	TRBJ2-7	ASSVLLAGGEQY
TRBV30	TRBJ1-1	AWRIHTEAF
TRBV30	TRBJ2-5	AWRIGGAGETQY
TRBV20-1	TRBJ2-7	SAPEGGPKNEQY
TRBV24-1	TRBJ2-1	ATSVAGVYNEQF
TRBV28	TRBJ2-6	ASSPRSGYTGANVLT
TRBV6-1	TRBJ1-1	ASSVRGEFTEAF